This T cell receptor beta chain was captured by sequencing in a study of T cells in Graves' hyperthyroidism and ophthalmopathy. A few counts support this clonotype. Its antigen is not identified. V lost 0 bases to trimming and J lost 6 bases, with 9 bases between them. In germline, CDR1 is SGHDN, CDR2 FVKESK. There are 14 residues in the CDR3. Study observations and caveats: Blood held most thyroid clonotypes expanded above 0.001 frequency.

The source material, RNA transcripts, was used to amplify TCR beta CDR3 regions. The HTBI primer set was used in a first-round RT-PCR of the TCR CDR3. In TCRdb, the multiplex PCR reads were re-called with MiXCR into one record per CDR3 protein. This table holds fewer than 350,000 distinct CDR3 sequences, about 14% found once. The sequenced sample consisted of blood. The receptor comes from a woman aged 25 to 39 with Graves' hyperthyroidism that later progressed to Graves' ophthalmopathy. The J gene is TRBJ2-1, the V gene TRBV14; unclear D gene. CDR3 in DNA: TGTGCCAGCAGCCAAGATCCAGGTTTCAATGAGCAGTTCTTC. This encodes CASSQDPGFNEQFF.